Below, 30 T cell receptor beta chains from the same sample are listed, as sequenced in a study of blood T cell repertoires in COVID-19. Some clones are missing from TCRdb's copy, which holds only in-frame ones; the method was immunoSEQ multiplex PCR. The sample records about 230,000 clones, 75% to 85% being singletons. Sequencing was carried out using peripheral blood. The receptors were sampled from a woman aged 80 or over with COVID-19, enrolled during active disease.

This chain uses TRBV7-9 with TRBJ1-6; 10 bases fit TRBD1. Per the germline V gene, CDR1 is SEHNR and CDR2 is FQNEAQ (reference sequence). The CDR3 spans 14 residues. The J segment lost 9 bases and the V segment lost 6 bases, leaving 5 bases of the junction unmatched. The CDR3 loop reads CASRGTGDFSPLHF. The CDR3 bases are TGTGCCAGCAGGGGGACAGGGGACTTTTCACCCCTCCACTTT.

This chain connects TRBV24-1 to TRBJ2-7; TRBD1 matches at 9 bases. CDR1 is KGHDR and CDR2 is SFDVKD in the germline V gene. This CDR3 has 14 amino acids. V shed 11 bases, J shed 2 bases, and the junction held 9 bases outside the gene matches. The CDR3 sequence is CAIQSGTGTYEQYF. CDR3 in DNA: TGTGCCATCCAGTCCGGGACAGGGACCTACGAGCAGTACTTC.

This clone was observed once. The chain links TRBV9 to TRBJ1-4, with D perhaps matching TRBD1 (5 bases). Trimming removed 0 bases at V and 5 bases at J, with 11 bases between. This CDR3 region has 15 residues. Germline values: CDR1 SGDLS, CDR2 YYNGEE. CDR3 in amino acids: CASSVEAGSNEKLFF. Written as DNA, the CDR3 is TGTGCCAGCAGCGTAGAGGCAGGGTCAAATGAAAAACTGTTTTTT. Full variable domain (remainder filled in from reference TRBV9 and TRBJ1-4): DSGVTQTPKHLITATGQRVTLRCSPRSGDLSVYWYQQSLDQGLQFLIQYYNGEERAKGNILERFSAQQFPDLHSELNLSSLELGDSALYFCASSVEAGSNEKLFFGSGTQLSVL.

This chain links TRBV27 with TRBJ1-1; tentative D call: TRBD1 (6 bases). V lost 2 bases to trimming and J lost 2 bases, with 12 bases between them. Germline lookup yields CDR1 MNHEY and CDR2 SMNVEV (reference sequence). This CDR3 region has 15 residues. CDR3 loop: CASSLTGQINTEAFF. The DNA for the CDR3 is TGTGCCAGCAGTTTAACCGGACAGATTAACACTGAAGCTTTCTTT.

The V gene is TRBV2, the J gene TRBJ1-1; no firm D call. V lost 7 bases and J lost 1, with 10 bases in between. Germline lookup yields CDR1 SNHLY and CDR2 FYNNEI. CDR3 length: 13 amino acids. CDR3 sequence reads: CASNKIPNTEAFF. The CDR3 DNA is TGTGCCAGCAACAAAATACCGAACACTGAAGCTTTCTTT. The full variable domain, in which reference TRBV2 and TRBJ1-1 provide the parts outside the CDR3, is EPEVTQTPSHQVTQMGQEVILRCVPISNHLYFYWYRQILGQKVEFLVSFYNNEISEKSEIFDDQFSVERPDGSNFTLKIRSTKLEDSAMYFCASNKIPNTEAFFGQGTRLTVV.

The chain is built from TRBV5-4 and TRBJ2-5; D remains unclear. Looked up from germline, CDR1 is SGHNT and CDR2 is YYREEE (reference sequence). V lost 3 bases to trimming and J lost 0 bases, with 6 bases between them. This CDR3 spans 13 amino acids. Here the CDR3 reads CASSWPNQETQYF. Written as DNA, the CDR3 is TGTGCCAGCAGCTGGCCCAACCAAGAGACCCAGTACTTC.

The CDR3 bases are TGTGCCATCAGTGGGGAGGGGAGGGTCTACGAGCAGTACTTC. Its protein product is CAISGEGRVYEQYF. The chain recombines TRBV10-3 with TRBJ2-7; 7 bases are shared with TRBD2. Per the germline V gene, CDR1 is ENHRY and CDR2 is SYGVKD. Trimming took 4 bases from V and 3 from J; bases not matched to a gene: 6. The CDR3 runs to 14 residues.

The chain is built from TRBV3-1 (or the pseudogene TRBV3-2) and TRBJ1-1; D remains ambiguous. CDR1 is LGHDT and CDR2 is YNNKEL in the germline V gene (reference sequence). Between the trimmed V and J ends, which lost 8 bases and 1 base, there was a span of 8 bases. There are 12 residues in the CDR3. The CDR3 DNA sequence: TGTGCCAGCTCCCGGGAGAACACTGAAGCTTTCTTT. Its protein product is CASSRENTEAFF.

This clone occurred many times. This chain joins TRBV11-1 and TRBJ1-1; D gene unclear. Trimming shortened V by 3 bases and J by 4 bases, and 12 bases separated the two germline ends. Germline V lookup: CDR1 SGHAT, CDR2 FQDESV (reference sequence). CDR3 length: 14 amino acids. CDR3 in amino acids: CASSFRGGSTEAFF. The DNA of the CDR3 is TGTGCCAGCAGCTTTCGGGGAGGAAGCACTGAAGCTTTCTTT.

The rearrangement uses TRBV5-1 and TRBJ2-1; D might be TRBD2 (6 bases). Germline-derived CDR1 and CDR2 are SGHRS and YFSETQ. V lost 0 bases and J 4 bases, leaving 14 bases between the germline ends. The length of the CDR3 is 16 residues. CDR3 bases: TGCGCCAGCAGCTTGGCCACCGGGACTCCTTACAATGAGCAGTTCTTC. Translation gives CASSLATGTPYNEQFF.

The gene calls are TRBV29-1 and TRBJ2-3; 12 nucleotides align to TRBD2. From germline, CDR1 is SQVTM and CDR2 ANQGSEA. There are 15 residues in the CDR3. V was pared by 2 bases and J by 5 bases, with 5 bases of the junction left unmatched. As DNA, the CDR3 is TGCAGCGTTGAACCTCGACTAGCGGGAGAAGATACGCAGTATTTT. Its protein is CSVEPRLAGEDTQYF.

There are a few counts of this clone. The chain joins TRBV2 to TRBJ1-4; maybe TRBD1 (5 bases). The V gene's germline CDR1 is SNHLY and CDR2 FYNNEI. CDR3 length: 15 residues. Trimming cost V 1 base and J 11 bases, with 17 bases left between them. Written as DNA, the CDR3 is TGTGCCAGCAGTGAAGGGAAGTTTAATGGGGCGAAACTGTTTTTT. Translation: CASSEGKFNGAKLFF.

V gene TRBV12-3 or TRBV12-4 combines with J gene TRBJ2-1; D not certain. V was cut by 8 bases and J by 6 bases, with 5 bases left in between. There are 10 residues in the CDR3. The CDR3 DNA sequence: TGTGCCAGCGCTATCAATGAGCAGTTCTTC. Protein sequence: CASAINEQFF.

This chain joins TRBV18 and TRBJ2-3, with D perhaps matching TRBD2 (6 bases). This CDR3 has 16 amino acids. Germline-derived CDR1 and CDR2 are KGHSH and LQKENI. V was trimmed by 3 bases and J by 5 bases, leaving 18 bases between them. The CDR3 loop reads CASSPLAPKGKDTQYF. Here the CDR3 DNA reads TGTGCCAGCTCACCCCTAGCGCCGAAGGGTAAAGATACGCAGTATTTT.

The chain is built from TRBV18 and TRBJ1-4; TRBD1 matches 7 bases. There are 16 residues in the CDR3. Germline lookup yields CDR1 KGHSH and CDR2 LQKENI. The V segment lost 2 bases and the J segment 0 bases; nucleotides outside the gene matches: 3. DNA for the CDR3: TGTGCCAGCTCACCAGGGACAGTTGCAACTAATGAAAAACTGTTTTTT. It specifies CASSPGTVATNEKLFF. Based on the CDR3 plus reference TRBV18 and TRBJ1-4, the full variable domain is NAGVMQNPRHLVRRRGQEARLRCSPMKGHSHVYWYRQLPEEGLKFMVYLQKENIIDESGMPKERFSAEFPKEGPSILRIQQVVRGDSAAYFCASSPGTVATNEKLFFGSGTQLSVL.

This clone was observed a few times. In DNA, the CDR3 is TGTGCCAGCAGTTTAGGCGAGGGCCGGACAGGGGTTTATGGCTACACCTTC. Its protein product is CASSLGEGRTGVYGYTF. This rearrangement joins TRBV27 to TRBJ1-2; 9 bases agree with TRBD1. This CDR3 region has 17 residues. The V gene's germline CDR1 is MNHEY and CDR2 SMNVEV (reference sequence). After removal of 2 bases from V and 5 bases from J, the junction contained 12 bases not matched to a gene.

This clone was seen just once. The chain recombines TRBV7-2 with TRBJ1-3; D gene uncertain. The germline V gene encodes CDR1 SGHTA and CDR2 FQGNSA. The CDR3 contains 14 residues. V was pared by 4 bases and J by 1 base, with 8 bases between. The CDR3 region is CASSSGISGNTIYF. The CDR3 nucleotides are TGTGCCAGCAGCTCAGGCATATCTGGAAACACCATATATTTT. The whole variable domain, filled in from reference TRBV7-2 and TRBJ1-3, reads GAGVSQSPSNKVTEKGKDVELRCDPISGHTALYWYRQSLGQGLEFLIYFQGNSAPDKSGLPSDRFSAERTGGSVSTLTIQRTQQEDSAVYLCASSSGISGNTIYFGEGSWLTVV.

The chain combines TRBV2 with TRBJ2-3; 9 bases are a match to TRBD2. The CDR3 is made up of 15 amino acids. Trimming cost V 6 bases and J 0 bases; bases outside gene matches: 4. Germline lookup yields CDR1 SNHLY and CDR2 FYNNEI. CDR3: CASRNSGRSTDTQYF. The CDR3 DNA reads TGTGCCAGCAGGAATAGCGGGAGAAGCACAGATACGCAGTATTTT.

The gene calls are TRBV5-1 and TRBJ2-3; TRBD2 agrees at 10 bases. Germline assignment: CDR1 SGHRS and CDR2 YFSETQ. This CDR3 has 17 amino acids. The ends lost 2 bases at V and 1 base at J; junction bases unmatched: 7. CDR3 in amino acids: CASSLPSGGLGTDTQYF. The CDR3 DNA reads TGCGCCAGCAGCTTACCTAGCGGGGGCCTCGGCACAGATACGCAGTATTTT.

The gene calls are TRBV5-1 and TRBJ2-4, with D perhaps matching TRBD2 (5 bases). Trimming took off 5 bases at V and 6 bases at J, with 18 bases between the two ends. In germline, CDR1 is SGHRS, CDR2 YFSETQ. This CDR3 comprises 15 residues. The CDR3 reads CASRAGLASTNIQYF. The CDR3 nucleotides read TGCGCCAGCAGGGCTGGACTCGCCTCAACAAACATTCAGTACTTC. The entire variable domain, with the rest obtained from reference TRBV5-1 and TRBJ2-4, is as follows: KAGVTQTPRYLIKTRGQQVTLSCSPISGHRSVSWYQQTPGQGLQFLFEYFSETQRNKGNFPGRFSGRQFSNSRSEMNVSTLELGDSALYLCASRAGLASTNIQYFGAGTRLSVL.

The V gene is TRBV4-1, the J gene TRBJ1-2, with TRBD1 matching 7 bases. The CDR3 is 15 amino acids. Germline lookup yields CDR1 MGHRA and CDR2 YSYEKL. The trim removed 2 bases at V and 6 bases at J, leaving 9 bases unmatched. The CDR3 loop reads CASSQPTGKQHGYTF. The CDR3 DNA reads TGCGCCAGCAGCCAACCGACAGGGAAGCAGCATGGCTACACCTTC.

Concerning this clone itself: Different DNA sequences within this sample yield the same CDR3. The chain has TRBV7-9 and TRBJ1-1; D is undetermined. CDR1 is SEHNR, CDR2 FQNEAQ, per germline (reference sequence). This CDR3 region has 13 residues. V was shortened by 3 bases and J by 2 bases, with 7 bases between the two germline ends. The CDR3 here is CASSLRGNTEAFF. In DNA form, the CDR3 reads TGTGCCAGCAGCTTGCGGGGTAACACTGAAGCTTTCTTT.

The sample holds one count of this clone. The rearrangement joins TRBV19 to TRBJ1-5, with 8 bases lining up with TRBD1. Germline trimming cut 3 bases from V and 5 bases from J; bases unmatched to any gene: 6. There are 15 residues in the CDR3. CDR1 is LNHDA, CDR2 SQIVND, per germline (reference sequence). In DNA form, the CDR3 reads TGTGCCAGTAGTATTGCAACAGGGGGGGATCAGCCCCAGCATTTT. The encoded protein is CASSIATGGDQPQHF.

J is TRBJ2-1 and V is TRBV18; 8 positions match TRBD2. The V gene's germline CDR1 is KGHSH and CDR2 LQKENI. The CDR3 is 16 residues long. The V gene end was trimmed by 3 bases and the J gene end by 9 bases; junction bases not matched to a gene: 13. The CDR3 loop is CASSPGSAGGSGEQFF. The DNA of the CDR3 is TGTGCCAGCTCACCTGGGTCTGCGGGAGGTAGCGGTGAGCAGTTCTTC.

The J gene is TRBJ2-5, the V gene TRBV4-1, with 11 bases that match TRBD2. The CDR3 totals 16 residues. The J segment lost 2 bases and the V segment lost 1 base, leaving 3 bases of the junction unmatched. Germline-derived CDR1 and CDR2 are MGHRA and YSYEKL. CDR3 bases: TGCGCCAGCAGCCAAGCTAGCGGGGGGTTACAAGAGACCCAGTACTTC. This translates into CASSQASGGLQETQYF.

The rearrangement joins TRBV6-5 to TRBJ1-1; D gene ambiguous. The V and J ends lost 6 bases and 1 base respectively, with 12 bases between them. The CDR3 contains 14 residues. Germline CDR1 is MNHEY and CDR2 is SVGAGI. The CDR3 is CASRAGSPNTEAFF. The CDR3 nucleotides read TGTGCCAGCAGAGCGGGAAGCCCGAACACTGAAGCTTTCTTT.

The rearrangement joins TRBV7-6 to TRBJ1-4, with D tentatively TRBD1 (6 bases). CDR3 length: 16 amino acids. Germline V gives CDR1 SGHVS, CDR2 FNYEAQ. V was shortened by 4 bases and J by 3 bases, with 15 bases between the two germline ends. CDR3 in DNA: TGTGCCAGCAGCTCGGAGGGGGGGGTAGCTAATGAAAAACTGTTTTTT. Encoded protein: CASSSEGGVANEKLFF.

Written as DNA, the CDR3 is TGTGCCAGCACCCCGGACAGGGGGCTTGCGTACTTC. Translation gives CASTPDRGLAYF. The gene calls are TRBV28 and TRBJ2-7; 11 bases fit TRBD1. The CDR3 loop spans 12 amino acids. From germline, CDR1 is MDHEN and CDR2 SYDVKM. Losses at the gene ends were 7 bases for V and 12 bases for J; bases not matched to a gene: 8.

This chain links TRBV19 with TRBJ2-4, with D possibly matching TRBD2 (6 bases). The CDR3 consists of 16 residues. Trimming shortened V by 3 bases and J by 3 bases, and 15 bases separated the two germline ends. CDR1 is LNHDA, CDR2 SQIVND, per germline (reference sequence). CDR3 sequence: CASSIFRGSGKNIQYF. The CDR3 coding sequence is TGTGCCAGTAGTATCTTCCGGGGGTCGGGCAAAAACATTCAGTACTTC.

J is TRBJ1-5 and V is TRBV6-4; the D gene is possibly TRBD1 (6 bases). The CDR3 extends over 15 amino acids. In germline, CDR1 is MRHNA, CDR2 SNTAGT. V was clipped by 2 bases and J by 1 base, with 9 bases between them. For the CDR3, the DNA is TGTGCCAGCAGTGACGAGGGGGACAGCAATCAGCCCCAGCATTTT. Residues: CASSDEGDSNQPQHF.